The 7 T cell receptor beta chains presented below share a single source sample, sequenced in a study of cytomegalovirus exposure and HLA in healthy donors. PCR primers comprised 60 Vbeta and 13 Jbeta primers. TCRdb's copy holds only in-frame clones and misses some; the assay was immunoSEQ multiplex PCR. This sample has about 140,000 clones; roughly 79% occur once, and the top ten carry 1.5% to 2.5%. What was sequenced was PBMCs. The receptor set was obtained from a woman between 40 and 50 years old in good health and CMV-seronegative.

This chain connects TRBV7-8 to TRBJ1-2; perhaps TRBD1 as D (5 bases). The CDR3 contains 13 residues. The V gene's germline CDR1 is SGHVS and CDR2 FQNEAQ. V was clipped by 4 bases and J by 5 bases, with 11 bases between them. CDR3 in DNA: TGTGCCAGCAGCTCCGGGGGAAGTTATGGCTACACCTTC. Translating gives CASSSGGSYGYTF. Filled out from reference TRBV7-8 and TRBJ1-2, the complete variable domain reads GAGVSQSPRYKVAKRGQDVALRCDPISGHVSLFWYQQALGQGPEFLTYFQNEAQLDKSGLPSDRFFAERPEGSVSTLKIQRTQQEDSAVYLCASSSGGSYGYTFGSGTRLTVV.

This chain uses TRBV9 with TRBJ2-7; 8 bases map to TRBD1. The V segment lost 2 bases and the J segment 3 bases; nucleotides outside the gene matches: 7. Germline values: CDR1 SGDLS, CDR2 YYNGEE. The CDR3 covers 15 residues. CDR3 residues: CASSVGQGPYYEQYF. The CDR3 DNA sequence: TGTGCCAGCAGCGTTGGACAGGGACCCTACTACGAGCAGTACTTC.

Comment on this clone: The junction differs from germline at one of its ends, possibly a read error. The V call is TRBV20-1, the J call TRBJ2-1, with a possible D match to TRBD1 (6 bases). Germline CDR1 DFQATT, CDR2 SNEGSKA (reference sequence). The CDR3 extends over 11 amino acids. The CDR3 nucleotides read TGCAGGGCTAAAGGGGGCAATGAGCAGTTCTTC. Encoded protein: CRAKGGNEQFF.

V gene TRBV27 combines with J gene TRBJ2-5; 8 positions agree with TRBD1. CDR1 MNHEY and CDR2 SMNVEV come from the germline V gene (reference sequence). The V and J ends lost 4 bases and 5 bases, in that order; junction bases with no gene match: 12. CDR3 length: 16 residues. This CDR3 is CASSSYPPGGDETQYF. CDR3 in DNA: TGTGCCAGCAGTTCTTACCCCCCAGGGGGCGATGAGACCCAGTACTTC.

This clone was observed a few times. The rearrangement joins TRBV19 to TRBJ2-1, with D tentatively TRBD1 (6 bases). The CDR3 consists of 15 residues. Germline-derived CDR1 and CDR2 are LNHDA and SQIVND (reference sequence). Trimming stripped 3 bases from V and 8 bases from J, with 17 bases between. As DNA, the CDR3 is TGTGCCAGTAGTATCACAGGGACGCCCGCGGATGAGCAGTTCTTC. It yields the protein CASSITGTPADEQFF.

The chain couples TRBV6-5 to TRBJ2-2; D gene ambiguous. Germline CDR1 MNHEY, CDR2 SVGAGI. Between the trimmed V and J ends, which lost 7 bases and 0 bases, there was a span of 9 bases. The length of the CDR3 is 14 residues. CDR3: CASKRQPNTGELFF. The CDR3 coding sequence is TGTGCCAGCAAGAGGCAGCCGAACACCGGGGAGCTGTTTTTT.

The chain is built from TRBV5-1 and TRBJ2-2; D may be TRBD1 (6 bases). Germline lookup yields CDR1 SGHRS and CDR2 YFSETQ. V shed 0 bases and J shed 1 base, with 10 bases lying between them. This CDR3 is 16 amino acids long. This chain's CDR3 is CASSLDGRGNTGELFF. The CDR3 DNA reads as TGCGCCAGCAGCTTGGATGGCAGGGGGAACACCGGGGAGCTGTTTTTT.